This record covers a single T cell receptor beta chain. Its specific antigen is unknown. Per-nucleotide qualities are absent, and no much larger clonotype sits a single base away. Taken from cysteine to phenylalanine, the CDR3 has 15 residues. Only the CDR3 DNA is retained, 45 bases long and in frame from the first base. V and J are truncated by 7 bases and 4 bases respectively, leaving an intervening sequence of 19 bases. This sample stems from a study of T cell repertoires in cytomegalovirus infection (dated by TCRdb to about 2019). General notes on the study: Donor HLA type was relevant to the analysis, because carriage of CMV infection together with the matching HLA type was indicated by public TCR beta signatures.

Sequencing instrument: Illumina HiSeq 1500. Using fastp trimming at Q25 and MiXCR clonotype assembly, TCRdb reanalyzed the public sequencing data and kept in-frame beta chains. When rows share a CDR3 protein, they turn into one entry using the most common DNA and genes. Present in this sample are hundreds of thousands of distinct CDR3 sequences, roughly 24% of which were seen just once. Roughly 8% of the sample rests with the top ten. What the authors observed across the whole study: Cumulative frequency of public TCR beta family members discriminated carriers of CMV infection plus the relevant HLA type in this cohort and an independent roughly 350-donor cohort. In the ex vivo response, HLA-C-restricted CMV-specific TCR beta clonotypes were dominant, and in two of eight donors the single most frequent clonotype came from this HLA-C-restricted group.

Sequencing was carried out using CD8+ T cells from PBMCs. This sequence originates from a human donor in good health (CMV status not recorded). Some clones in this sample may be carry-over from other donors' samples. In this chain, TRBV12-3 or TRBV12-4 is recombined with TRBJ1-1; no confident D gene assignment can be made. The CDR3 protein is CASNYLTPLGTEAFF. The bases are TGTGCCAGCAATTACCTGACACCCTTGGGCACTGAAGCTTTCTTT.